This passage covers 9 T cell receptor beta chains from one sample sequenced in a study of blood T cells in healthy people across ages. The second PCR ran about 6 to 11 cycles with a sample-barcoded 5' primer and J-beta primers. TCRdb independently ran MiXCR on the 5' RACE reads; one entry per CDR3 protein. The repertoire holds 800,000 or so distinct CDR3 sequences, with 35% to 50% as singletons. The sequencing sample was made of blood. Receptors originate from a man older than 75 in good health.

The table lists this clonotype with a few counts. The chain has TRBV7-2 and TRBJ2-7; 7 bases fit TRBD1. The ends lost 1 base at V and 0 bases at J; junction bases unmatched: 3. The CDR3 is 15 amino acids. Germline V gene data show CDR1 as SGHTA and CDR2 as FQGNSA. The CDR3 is CASSLEGTDSYEQYF. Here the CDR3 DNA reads TGTGCCAGCAGCTTAGAAGGGACAGACTCCTACGAGCAGTACTTC.

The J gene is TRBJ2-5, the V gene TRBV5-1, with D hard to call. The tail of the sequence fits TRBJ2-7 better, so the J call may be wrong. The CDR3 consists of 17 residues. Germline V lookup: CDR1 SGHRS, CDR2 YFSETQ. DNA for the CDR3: TGCGCCAGCAGCTGGAGCATGCAACTGCGCTCCCAATACGAGCAGTACTTC. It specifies CASSWSMQLRSQYEQYF.

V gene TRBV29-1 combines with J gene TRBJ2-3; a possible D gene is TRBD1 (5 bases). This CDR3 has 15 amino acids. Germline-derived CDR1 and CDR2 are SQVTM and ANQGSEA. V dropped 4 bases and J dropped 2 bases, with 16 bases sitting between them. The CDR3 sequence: CSVGVDISTTDTQYF. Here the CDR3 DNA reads TGCAGCGTTGGGGTGGACATCTCCACCACAGATACGCAGTATTTT.

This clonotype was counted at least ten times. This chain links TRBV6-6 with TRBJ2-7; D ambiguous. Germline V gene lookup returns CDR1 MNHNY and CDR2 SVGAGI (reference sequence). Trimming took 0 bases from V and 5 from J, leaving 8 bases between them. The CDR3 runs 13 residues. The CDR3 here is CASSYSKFHEQYF. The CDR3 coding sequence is TGTGCCAGCAGTTACTCAAAGTTTCACGAGCAGTACTTC.

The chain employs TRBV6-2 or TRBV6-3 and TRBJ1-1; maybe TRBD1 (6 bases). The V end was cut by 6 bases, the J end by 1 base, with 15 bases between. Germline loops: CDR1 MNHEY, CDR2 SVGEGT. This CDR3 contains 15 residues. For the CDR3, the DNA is TGTGCCAGCAGCCGTCTCTTACAGGGGAACACTGAAGCTTTCTTT. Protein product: CASSRLLQGNTEAFF.

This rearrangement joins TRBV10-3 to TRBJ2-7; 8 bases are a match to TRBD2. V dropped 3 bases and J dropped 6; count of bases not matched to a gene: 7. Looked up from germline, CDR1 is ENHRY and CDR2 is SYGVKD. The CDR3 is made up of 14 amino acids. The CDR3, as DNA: TGTGCCATCAGTGAACGGACTAGCAGTTGCGAGCAGTACTTC. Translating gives CAISERTSSCEQYF.

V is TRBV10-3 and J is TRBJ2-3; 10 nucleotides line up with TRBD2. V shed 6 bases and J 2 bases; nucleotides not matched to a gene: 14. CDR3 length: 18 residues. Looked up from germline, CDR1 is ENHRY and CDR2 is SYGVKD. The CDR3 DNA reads TGTGCCATCAGCGACCAAAACCTAGCGGGAGAGAACACAGATACGCAGTATTTT. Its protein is CAISDQNLAGENTDTQYF.

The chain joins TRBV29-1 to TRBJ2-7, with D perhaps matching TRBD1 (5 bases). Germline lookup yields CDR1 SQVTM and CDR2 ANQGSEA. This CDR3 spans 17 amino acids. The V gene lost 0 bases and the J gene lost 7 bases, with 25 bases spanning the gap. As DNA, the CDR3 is TGCAGCGTTGAAGAATTGATTATTCTAGGGGAAGGGAATGAGCAGTACTTC. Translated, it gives CSVEELIILGEGNEQYF.

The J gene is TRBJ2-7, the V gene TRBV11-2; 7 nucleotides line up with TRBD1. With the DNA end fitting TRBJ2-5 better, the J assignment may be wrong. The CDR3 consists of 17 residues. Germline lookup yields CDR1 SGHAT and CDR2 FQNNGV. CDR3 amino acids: CASSPTGETGIGETQYF. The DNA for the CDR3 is TGTGCCAGCAGCCCCACCGGCGAGACAGGGATTGGAGAGACCCAGTACTTC.